This TCR beta chain was captured by sequencing in a study of vaccination and CD4 T cells after COVID-19. Treatment specified: approximately 9-day PBMC culture with coronavirus spike peptide pools or control peptides (ViraFEST assay). The germline V and J ends were trimmed by 4 bases and 6 bases, with 16 bases remaining between them. Germline V gene sequence: CDR1 SQVTM, CDR2 ANQGSEA. The CDR3 length is 13 residues. Turning to this clonotype: The antigen is not known.

Sequencing of the DNA from cultured CD4+ T cells was carried out with the Oncomine TCR Beta short-read assay. TCRdb itself ran the PCR reads through MiXCR, one entry per CDR3 protein. The sample lists approximately 13,000 distinct CDR3 sequences, roughly 27% seen once, with roughly 15% in the top ten. The rearrangement joins TRBV29-1 to TRBJ2-7, with D perhaps matching TRBD1 or TRBD2 (5 bases each). Sequencing input: cultured CD4+ T cells from blood. This TCR was recovered from a human donor with COVID-19. Here the CDR3 reads CSVVGAPLSEQYF. The CDR3 DNA reads TGCAGCGTTGTCGGGGCGCCTTTATCCGAGCAGTACTTC.